This note documents a single T cell receptor (beta chain) sequence. Antigen: not known. This specimen belongs to a study of OX40 agonist ivuxolimab in advanced cancers. Study in general: An agonistic anti-OX40 (CD134) antibody, ivuxolimab, was used to treat the patients. Hepatocellular carcinoma, melanoma, renal cell or head and neck cancer was diagnosed in the dose-escalation patients. Three patients had partial responses: one hepatocellular carcinoma, two cutaneous melanoma.

Study observations and caveats: At 0.1 to 3.0 mg/kg and by week 6, CD4+ and CD8+ T cells in the blood had expanded clonally.

Sequenced by immunoSEQ multiplex PCR; TCRdb stores in-frame clones only, minus some. The table includes about 58,000 clones, approximately 88% detected once. The CDR3 runs to 13 residues. The V gene lost 2 bases and the J gene lost 5 bases, with 9 bases spanning the gap. In germline, CDR1 is MNHEY, CDR2 SVGAGI. The J gene is TRBJ2-5, the V gene TRBV6-5; D possibly matches TRBD1 or TRBD2 (5 bases each). This specimen was CD4+ or CD8+ T cells sorted from blood, taken in a trial of the OX40 agonist ivuxolimab. This receptor was identified in an adult with an advanced solid tumor such as melanoma, head and neck, liver or kidney cancer. In DNA form, the CDR3 reads TGTGCCAGCAGTTACGCCTGGGGGGAGACCCAGTACTTC. It codes for CASSYAWGETQYF.